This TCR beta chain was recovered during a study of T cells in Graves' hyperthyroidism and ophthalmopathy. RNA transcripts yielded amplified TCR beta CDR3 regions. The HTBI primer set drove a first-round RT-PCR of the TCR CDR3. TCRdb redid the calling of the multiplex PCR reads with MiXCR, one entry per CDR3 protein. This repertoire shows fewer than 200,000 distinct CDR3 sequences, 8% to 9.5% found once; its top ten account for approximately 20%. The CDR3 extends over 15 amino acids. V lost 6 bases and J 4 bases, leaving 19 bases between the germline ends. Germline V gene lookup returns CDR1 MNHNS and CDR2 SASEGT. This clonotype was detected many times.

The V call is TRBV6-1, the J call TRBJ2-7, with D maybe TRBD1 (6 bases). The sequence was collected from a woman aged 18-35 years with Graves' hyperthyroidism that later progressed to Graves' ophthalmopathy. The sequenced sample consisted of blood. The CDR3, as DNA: TGTGCCAGCAGACACCGACAGGTGTCCCATTACGAGCAGTACTTC. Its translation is CASRHRQVSHYEQYF.